These 10 T cell receptor beta chains were sequenced from one sample in a study of blood T cells in healthy people across ages. A J-beta primer mix and a sample-barcoded 5' primer were used in a second PCR of roughly 7 to 12 cycles. Via MiXCR, TCRdb re-called the 5' RACE reads, giving one row per CDR3 protein. Here the sample spans roughly 1,100,000 distinct CDR3 sequences, approximately 25% being singletons. This sample also belongs to another study, concerning T cells of mothers and their children.

The specimen sequenced was blood. These receptors came from a girl aged 2 to 10 in good health.

The CDR3 here is CASSLDGRGGGETQYF. CDR3 sequence (DNA): TGTGCCAGCAGCTTAGATGGCAGGGGAGGCGGCGAGACCCAGTACTTC. This chain uses TRBV11-3 with TRBJ2-5; perhaps D is TRBD1 or TRBD2 (6 bases each). V was trimmed by 0 bases and J by 5 bases, leaving 16 bases between them. Per germline, CDR1 SGHNT and CDR2 YENEEA. CDR3 length: 16 residues. Supplemented by reference TRBV11-3 and TRBJ2-5, the full variable domain reads EAGVVQSPRYKIIEKKQPVAFWCNPISGHNTLYWYLQNLGQGPELLIRYENEEAVDDSQLPKDRFSAERLKGVDSTLKIQPAELGDSAVYLCASSLDGRGGGETQYFGPGTRLLVL.

The V call is TRBV6-1, the J call TRBJ1-6; D unclear. Trimming stripped 4 bases from V and 7 bases from J, with 14 bases between. CDR3 length: 15 amino acids. Germline-derived CDR1 and CDR2 are MNHNS and SASEGT. The CDR3 DNA reads as TGTGCCAGCAGTGGGACGGTGGGAACGAATTCACCCCTCCACTTT. Protein sequence: CASSGTVGTNSPLHF.

In its sample, this clonotype was seen a few times. This CDR3 is CASTAGQETQYF. The CDR3 bases are TGTGCCAGCACAGCGGGCCAAGAGACCCAGTACTTC. This chain uses TRBV12-3 or TRBV12-4 with TRBJ2-5, with a weak D call TRBD2 (6 bases). CDR3 length: 12 residues. V lost 7 bases and J lost 1, with 7 bases in between.

In its sample, this clonotype was seen a few times. The chain couples TRBV4-1 to TRBJ2-5; no firm D call. The end of the DNA aligns better with TRBJ2-7, so the J call may be wrong. This CDR3 contains 14 residues. The germline gives CDR1 MGHRA, CDR2 YSYEKL. The CDR3 sequence is CASSQVGKTYEQYF. DNA for the CDR3: TGCGCCAGCAGCCAGGTTGGGAAGACCTACGAGCAGTACTTC.

In this sample, this clonotype turned up a few times. The V gene is TRBV5-4, the J gene TRBJ2-4, with TRBD1 as a possible D gene (7 bases). The V gene lost 4 bases and the J gene lost 0 bases, with 14 bases spanning the gap. Germline V gives CDR1 SGHNT, CDR2 YYREEE (reference sequence). CDR3 length: 16 amino acids. This CDR3 reads CASSGGTELAKNIQYF. Written as DNA, the CDR3 is TGTGCCAGCAGCGGCGGGACAGAGTTAGCCAAAAACATTCAGTACTTC.

This clonotype was observed a handful of times. The chain uses TRBV29-1 and TRBJ2-5; D not certain. The J call is uncertain, as TRBJ2-7 better fits the DNA end. This CDR3 contains 13 residues. Germline CDR1 is SQVTM and CDR2 is ANQGSEA. DNA for the CDR3: TGCAGCGTTGGAACTCATGATTCCTACGAGCAGTACTTC. Its protein product is CSVGTHDSYEQYF.

This clonotype has just a few counts. This sequence joins TRBV4-1 and TRBJ2-1; D is perhaps TRBD2 (6 bases). CDR1 and CDR2 (germline): MGHRA, YSYEKL. V shed 0 bases and J shed 0 bases, with 12 bases lying between them. This CDR3 contains 17 residues. The CDR3: CASSQETSLSSYNEQFF. The CDR3 DNA is TGCGCCAGCAGCCAAGAGACTAGTCTAAGCTCCTACAATGAGCAGTTCTTC.

This clonotype appeared a few times. V gene TRBV20-1 combines with J gene TRBJ2-5; 7 bases align to TRBD2. This CDR3 spans 15 amino acids. The V gene's germline CDR1 is DFQATT and CDR2 SNEGSKA (reference sequence). V dropped 1 base and J dropped 4; count of bases not matched to a gene: 9. The CDR3 DNA reads as TGCAGTGCTAGAGGCGACCAGGTAGCGGGAGAGACCCAGTACTTC. Translation: CSARGDQVAGETQYF.

This rearrangement joins TRBV7-9 to TRBJ1-5; the D gene is possibly TRBD1 (5 bases). The CDR3 is made up of 17 amino acids. CDR1 and CDR2 (germline): SEHNR, FQNEAQ (reference sequence). The germline V and J ends were trimmed by 4 bases and 1 base, with 17 bases remaining between them. CDR3 bases: TGTGCCAGCAGCTCTACAGACGGGGCAGAGAGCAATCAGCCCCAGCATTTT. Its protein is CASSSTDGAESNQPQHF.

The genes are TRBV28 and TRBJ2-7; no reliable D call. The CDR3 has 13 residues. V lost 10 bases and J 2 bases, leaving 15 bases between the germline ends. CDR1 is MDHEN and CDR2 is SYDVKM in the germline V gene. The CDR3 DNA is TGTGCCACCAAGACCGGGTTGACCTACGAGCAGTACTTC. Translating gives CATKTGLTYEQYF. The full variable domain, with the rest looked up from reference TRBV28 and TRBJ2-7, is DVKVTQSSRYLVKRTGEKVFLECVQDMDHENMFWYRQDPGLGLRLIYFSYDVKMKEKGDIPEGYSVSREKKERFSLILESASTNQTSMYLCATKTGLTYEQYFGPGTRLTVT.